Described below is a single T cell receptor beta chain sequence and its context. Measured with immunoSEQ multiplex PCR; TCRdb has only the in-frame clones, and not every one. The data show more than 2,000,000 clones, 85% to 95% seen once. The data stem from a study of shared clonotypes between healthy human individuals. The germline V gene has CDR1 ENHRY and CDR2 SYGVKD. The V and J ends lost 0 bases and 5 bases, in that order; junction bases with no gene match: 3. The CDR3 spans 15 residues. The chain recombines TRBV10-3 with TRBJ2-1, with 8 bases fitting TRBD2. This clonotype was obtained from a young man in good health. Some clones in this sample may be carry-over from other donors' samples. The sample taken for sequencing was naive CD4+ T cells from PBMCs. The subset: CD45RA+ positively selected. CDR3 protein: CAISESGSGNNEQFF. The CDR3, as DNA: TGTGCCATCAGTGAGTCGGGTAGCGGGAACAATGAGCAGTTCTTC.